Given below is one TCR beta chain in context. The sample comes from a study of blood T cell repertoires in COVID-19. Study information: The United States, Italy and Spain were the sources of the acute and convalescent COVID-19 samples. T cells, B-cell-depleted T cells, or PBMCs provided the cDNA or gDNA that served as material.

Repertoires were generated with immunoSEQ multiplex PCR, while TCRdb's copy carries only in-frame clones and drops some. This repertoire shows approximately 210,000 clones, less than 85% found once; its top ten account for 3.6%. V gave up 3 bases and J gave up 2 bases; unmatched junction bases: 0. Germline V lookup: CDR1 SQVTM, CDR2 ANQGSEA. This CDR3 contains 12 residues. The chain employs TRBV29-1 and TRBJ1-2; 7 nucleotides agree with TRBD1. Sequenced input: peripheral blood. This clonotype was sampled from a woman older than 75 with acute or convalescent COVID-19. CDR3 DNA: TGCAGCGTTGAGGACAGGAACTATGGCTACACCTTC. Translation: CSVEDRNYGYTF.